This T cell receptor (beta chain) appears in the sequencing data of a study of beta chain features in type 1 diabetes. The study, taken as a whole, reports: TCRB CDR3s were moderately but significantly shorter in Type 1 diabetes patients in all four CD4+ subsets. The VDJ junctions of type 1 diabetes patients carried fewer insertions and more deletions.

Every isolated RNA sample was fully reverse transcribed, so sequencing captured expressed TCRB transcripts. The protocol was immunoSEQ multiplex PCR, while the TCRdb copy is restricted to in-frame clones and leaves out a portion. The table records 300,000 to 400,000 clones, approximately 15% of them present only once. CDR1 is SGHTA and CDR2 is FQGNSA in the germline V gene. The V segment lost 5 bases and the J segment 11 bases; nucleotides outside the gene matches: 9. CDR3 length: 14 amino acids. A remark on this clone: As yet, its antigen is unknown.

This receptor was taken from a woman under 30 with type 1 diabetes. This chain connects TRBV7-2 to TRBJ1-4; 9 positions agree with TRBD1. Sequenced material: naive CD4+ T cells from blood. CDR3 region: CASSQDRGDGKLFF. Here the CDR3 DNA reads TGTGCCAGCAGCCAAGACAGGGGGGACGGGAAACTGTTTTTT.